These T cell receptor beta chains were read from a single sample in a study of blood T cell repertoires in COVID-19. Profiled with immunoSEQ multiplex PCR; TCRdb holds only in-frame clones, not every one. The data hold about 160,000 clones, with around 80% observed a single time. Source material: peripheral blood. The receptors were gathered from a woman aged 80 or older with active or convalescent COVID-19. CDR3s include the opening cysteine and the closing phenylalanine or tryptophan. The D gene is left open where the match is weak. Clone size, where shown, is once, few, many, or a class for clones that have expanded.

d_gene	v_gene	abundance	j_gene	CDR3aa	CDR3nt
NA	TRBV19	NA	TRBJ2-6	CASKQVSGANVLTF	TGTGCCAGTAAACAGGTCTCTGGGGCCAACGTCCTGACTTTC
TRBD1	TRBV27	once	TRBJ1-4	CASGGQGAGEKLFF	TGTGCCAGCGGCGGACAGGGGGCGGGTGAAAAACTGTTTTTT
TRBD1	TRBV5-1	NA	TRBJ1-2	CASSFGQGSLYGYTF	TGCGCCAGCAGCTTCGGACAGGGGAGCCTCTATGGCTACACCTTC
TRBD2	TRBV5-1	once	TRBJ2-5	CASSFGGAGETQYF	TGCGCCAGCAGCTTCGGGGGGGCAGGAGAGACCCAGTACTTC
TRBD1	TRBV19	NA	TRBJ1-6	CASSGLDRDNSPLHF	TGTGCCAGTAGCGGACTTGACAGGGATAATTCACCCCTCCACTTT
NA	TRBV10-3	NA	TRBJ1-1	CAISEWLYTEAFF	TGTGCCATCAGTGAATGGCTGTACACTGAAGCTTTCTTT
TRBD1	TRBV6-5	NA	TRBJ2-7	CASSVQGPTYEQYF	TGTGCCAGCAGCGTACAGGGGCCCACCTACGAGCAGTACTTC
NA	TRBV5-1	NA	TRBJ1-1	CASSLGTVNEAFF	TGCGCCAGCAGCTTGGGGACAGTCAACGAAGCTTTCTTT
NA	TRBV7-2	NA	TRBJ1-4	CASSFGTAEKLFF	TGTGCCAGCAGCTTTGGTACAGCTGAAAAACTGTTTTTT
NA	TRBV9	NA	TRBJ1-6	CASSTLQTAGSSPLHF	TGTGCCAGCAGCACACTACAGACCGCGGGGAGTTCACCCCTCCACTTT
TRBD1	TRBV2	NA	TRBJ1-1	CASSGTTGGGLEAFF	TGTGCCAGCAGTGGAACGACAGGGGGCGGATTAGAAGCTTTCTTT
TRBD1	TRBV7-9	NA	TRBJ1-1	CASSSGDRIHSEAFF	TGTGCCAGCAGCTCCGGGGACAGGATTCATTCTGAAGCTTTCTTT
TRBD2	TRBV7-2	NA	TRBJ2-7	CASSRTSGPYEQYF	TGTGCCAGCAGCCGGACTAGCGGGCCTTACGAGCAGTACTTC
NA	TRBV7-9	NA	TRBJ1-4	CASSLRQGNDRLRDEKLFF	TGTGCCAGCAGCTTAAGGCAGGGGAATGACAGGTTAAGAGATGAAAAACTGTTTTTT
TRBD2	TRBV7-9	NA	TRBJ2-7	CASSLGTSEQYF	TGTGCCAGCAGCTTAGGGACTAGCGAGCAGTACTTC
NA	TRBV30	NA	TRBJ2-6	CAWSETGLSGANVLTF	TGTGCCTGGAGCGAAACCGGACTCTCTGGGGCCAACGTCCTGACTTTC
TRBD2	TRBV30	NA	TRBJ2-3	CAVIMARLAGRTDTQYF	TGTGCCGTAATTATGGCCAGACTAGCGGGGAGGACAGATACGCAGTATTTT
NA	TRBV5-1	NA	TRBJ2-5	CASSLVPAEETQYF	TGCGCCAGCAGCTTGGTCCCAGCGGAAGAGACCCAGTACTTC
NA	TRBV9	NA	TRBJ1-1	CASSAAGGAEAFF	TGTGCCAGCAGCGCCGCGGGGGGCGCTGAAGCTTTCTTT
NA	TRBV30	few	TRBJ2-5	CAWSARRETQYF	TGTGCCTGGAGTGCCCGTAGAGAGACCCAGTACTTC
TRBD1	TRBV7-3	few	TRBJ2-1	CASSLVGTGVYNEQFF	TGTGCCAGCAGCTTAGTCGGGACAGGGGTATACAATGAGCAGTTCTTC
TRBD1	TRBV18	NA	TRBJ1-1	CASSPRTGGMNTEAFF	TGTGCCAGCTCACCACGGACAGGAGGAATGAACACTGAAGCTTTCTTT
TRBD2	TRBV9	NA	TRBJ2-5	CASSAYGGARETQYF	TGTGCCAGCAGCGCCTACGGGGGGGCCAGAGAGACCCAGTACTTC
NA	TRBV4-3	NA	TRBJ2-3	CASSRVIPSGTDTQYF	TGCGCCAGCAGCCGGGTAATTCCCTCAGGGACAGATACGCAGTATTTT
TRBD1	TRBV6-5	NA	TRBJ1-5	CASAGQDNQPQHF	TGTGCCAGCGCGGGACAGGACAATCAGCCCCAGCATTTT
TRBD1	TRBV19	few	TRBJ2-5	CASRPDRGGETQYF	TGTGCCAGTAGACCGGACAGGGGTGGGGAGACCCAGTACTTC
TRBD2	TRBV4-1	once	TRBJ2-7	CASSQDRGGVYYEQYF	TGCGCCAGCAGCCAAGATCGGGGGGGGGTCTACTACGAGCAGTACTTC
TRBD2	TRBV25-1	NA	TRBJ2-6	CASSPPGRGANVLTF	TGTGCCAGCAGCCCCCCCGGGAGGGGGGCCAACGTCCTGACTTTC
NA	TRBV30	once	TRBJ1-5	CAWSEQGPQPQHF	TGTGCCTGGAGTGAACAGGGCCCTCAGCCCCAGCATTTT
TRBD1	TRBV29-1	NA	TRBJ1-2	CSVRTGGNYGYTF	TGCAGCGTCCGGACAGGGGGCAACTATGGCTACACCTTC
TRBD2	TRBV11-3	NA	TRBJ2-5	CASSLRRVLAGEETQYF	TGTGCCAGCAGCTTACGCCGGGTGCTAGCGGGGGAAGAGACCCAGTACTTC
TRBD1	TRBV7-9	NA	TRBJ1-4	CASELDRGNEKLFF	TGTGCCAGCGAACTAGACAGGGGAAATGAAAAACTGTTTTTT
TRBD1	TRBV2	NA	TRBJ2-3	CASRARTGSTDTQYF	TGTGCCAGCAGGGCCCGGACAGGGAGCACAGATACGCAGTATTTT
NA	TRBV6-5	NA	TRBJ1-1	CASSYGEQNTEAFF	TGTGCCAGCAGTTACGGGGAGCAGAACACTGAAGCTTTCTTT
TRBD2	TRBV25-1	NA	TRBJ2-7	CASSASGGLASYEQYF	TGTGCCAGCAGTGCCTCAGGGGGACTAGCATCCTACGAGCAGTACTTC
TRBD1	TRBV7-8	NA	TRBJ1-1	CASSLGTGSMNTEAFF	TGTGCCAGCAGCTTAGGGACAGGGTCCATGAACACTGAAGCTTTCTTT
NA	TRBV7-2	NA	TRBJ1-2	CASSDYYGYTF	TGTGCCAGCAGCGACTATTATGGCTACACCTTC
TRBD1	TRBV7-8	NA	TRBJ2-7	CASSLGFWTGSSYEQYF	TGTGCCAGCAGCTTAGGGTTCTGGACAGGGTCGTCTTACGAGCAGTACTTC
TRBD1	TRBV10-2	NA	TRBJ2-5	CASSETTGGKTQYF	TGCGCCAGCAGTGAGACGACAGGGGGGAAGACCCAGTACTTC
NA	TRBV18	NA	TRBJ2-3	CASSPVLGASTDTQYF	TGTGCCAGCTCACCGGTCTTGGGGGCAAGCACAGATACGCAGTATTTT
TRBD2	TRBV6-4	NA	TRBJ2-7	CASKLAGGIEQYF	TGTGCCAGCAAGCTAGCGGGGGGTATCGAGCAGTACTTC
TRBD1	TRBV5-5	few	TRBJ1-3	CASSPHPGQGTSGNTIYF	TGTGCCAGCAGCCCTCACCCGGGACAGGGGACCTCTGGAAACACCATATATTTT
NA	TRBV6-1	NA	TRBJ1-1	CASSETGRAGANTEAFF	TGTGCCAGCAGTGAAACAGGGAGGGCAGGCGCGAACACTGAAGCTTTCTTT
TRBD1	TRBV6-6	NA	TRBJ1-5	CASSYSDREGQPQHF	TGTGCCAGCAGTTACTCTGACAGGGAAGGGCAGCCCCAGCATTTT
NA	TRBV5-4	NA	TRBJ1-2	CASSLEEYYGYTF	TGTGCCAGCAGCTTGGAAGAGTACTATGGCTACACCTTC
TRBD1	TRBV2	NA	TRBJ2-3	CASSGSYRQGGTDTQYF	TGTGCCAGCAGCGGCTCCTACCGACAGGGAGGCACAGATACGCAGTATTTT
NA	TRBV6-6	NA	TRBJ2-5	CASSRNQETQYF	TGTGCCAGCAGTCGCAACCAAGAGACCCAGTACTTC
NA	TRBV2	NA	TRBJ2-3	CASRYSGLGDTQYF	TGTGCCAGCAGGTATAGCGGCCTCGGGGATACGCAGTATTTT
TRBD1	TRBV4-3	NA	TRBJ2-3	CASSIRDSSTDTQYF	TGCGCCAGCAGCATCCGGGACAGCAGCACAGATACGCAGTATTTT
TRBD1	TRBV28	NA	TRBJ2-3	CASRNQGADTQYF	TGTGCCAGCAGGAACCAGGGGGCAGATACGCAGTATTTT
NA	TRBV30	NA	TRBJ2-7	CAFGLYEQYF	TGTGCCTTCGGACTCTACGAGCAGTACTTC
NA	TRBV3-1/TRBV3-2	NA	TRBJ2-7	CASSQEERQGQYF	TGTGCCAGCAGCCAAGAGGAACGTCAGGGGCAGTACTTC
NA	TRBV7-8	NA	TRBJ2-1	CASSSRGAYNEQFF	TGTGCCAGCAGCTCCCGGGGGGCATACAATGAGCAGTTCTTC
TRBD1	TRBV30	few	TRBJ1-1	CACGQGGPEAFF	TGTGCCTGTGGACAGGGGGGCCCTGAAGCTTTCTTT